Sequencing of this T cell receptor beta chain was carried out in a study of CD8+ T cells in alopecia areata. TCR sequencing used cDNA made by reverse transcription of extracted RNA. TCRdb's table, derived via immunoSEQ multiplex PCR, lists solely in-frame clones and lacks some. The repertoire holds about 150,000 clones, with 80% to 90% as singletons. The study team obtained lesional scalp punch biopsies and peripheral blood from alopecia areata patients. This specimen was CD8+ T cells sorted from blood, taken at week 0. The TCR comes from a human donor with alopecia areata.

The CDR3 DNA is TGCAGCGTTACTTCACTAACGGGGAGCACCGGGGAGCTGTTTTTT. Amino acid sequence: CSVTSLTGSTGELFF. This sequence joins TRBV29-1 and TRBJ2-2; TRBD2 might be the D (5 bases). CDR1 and CDR2 (germline): SQVTM, ANQGSEA. This CDR3 has 15 amino acids. The V end lost 5 bases, the J end lost 4 bases, and 17 bases lay between the germline ends.